This is a list of T cell receptor beta chains from one sample in a study of blood T cell repertoires in COVID-19. Using immunoSEQ multiplex PCR, the repertoire was profiled, and TCRdb retains in-frame clones only, with some absent. The data contain 400,000 to 550,000 clones, nearly 90% of them seen just once; the ten biggest clones take up under 2.5%. The sample was PBMCs or T cells enriched from blood (not recorded which). These receptors originate from a woman between 18 and 30 years old with acute COVID-19. Both conserved end residues are part of each CDR3. The order of the fields is clone size, J gene, V gene, D gene, CDR3 length, CDR3 protein, CDR3 DNA. D genes are given only for firm matches. Rows may omit the clone size; those that give it use once, few, many or a size class.

once TRBJ1-2 TRBV18 . 13 CASSRQDEAGYTF TGTGCCAGCTCGCGACAGGACGAGGCTGGCTACACCTTC
. TRBJ2-1 TRBV19 TRBD2 21 CASSKEGLAGGQTSSYNEQFF TGTGCCAGTAGTAAGGAGGGACTAGCGGGGGGCCAAACCAGCTCCTACAATGAGCAGTTCTTC
. TRBJ2-3 TRBV10-3 . 14 CAIRKALSTDTQYF TGTGCCATCAGAAAAGCGCTAAGCACAGATACGCAGTATTTT
. TRBJ1-4 TRBV25-1 . 16 CASSAGRRGGFEKLFF TGTGCCAGCAGTGCCGGACGAAGGGGGGGGTTTGAAAAACTGTTTTTT
. TRBJ2-5 TRBV7-2 TRBD2 15 CASNILAGVMETQYF TGTGCCAGCAACATTCTAGCGGGAGTGATGGAGACCCAGTACTTC
. TRBJ1-6 TRBV19 TRBD1 17 CASSIGATDRVNSPLHF TGTGCCAGTAGTATAGGCGCTACGGACAGGGTAAATTCACCCCTCCACTTT
. TRBJ2-1 TRBV9 . 14 CASSPGTNYNEQFF TGTGCCAGCAGCCCCGGGACAAATTACAATGAGCAGTTCTTC
. TRBJ1-2 TRBV5-6 . 13 CASSSREGGGYTF TGTGCCAGCAGCTCCCGGGAGGGAGGTGGCTACACCTTC
. TRBJ2-1 TRBV3-1/TRBV3-2 TRBD2 15 CASSPTSGGMDEQFF TGTGCCAGCAGCCCAACTAGCGGGGGGATGGATGAGCAGTTCTTC
few TRBJ2-2 TRBV5-1 TRBD2 16 CATVPPGGTHTGELFF TGCGCCACAGTCCCACCGGGAGGGACTCACACCGGGGAGCTGTTTTTT
. TRBJ2-7 TRBV28 TRBD2 18 CASSQRRLAGPRSYEQYF TGTGCCAGCAGCCAGCGCCGACTAGCGGGACCGCGCTCCTACGAGCAGTACTTC
. TRBJ1-1 TRBV27 . 14 CASSSPALYTEAFF TGTGCCAGCAGTTCGCCAGCGCTATACACTGAAGCTTTCTTT
few TRBJ2-3 TRBV5-4 TRBD2 16 CASSLWVAGDTDTQYF TGTGCCAGCAGCTTGTGGGTAGCGGGGGACACAGATACGCAGTATTTT
. TRBJ1-5 TRBV7-2 . 13 CASSLPQDQPQHF TGTGCCAGCAGCTTACCCCAGGATCAGCCCCAGCATTTT
. TRBJ1-1 TRBV5-5 . 14 CASSSRGMNTEAFF TGTGCCAGCAGCAGCCGGGGGATGAACACTGAAGCTTTCTTT
. TRBJ2-3 TRBV6-2/TRBV6-3 TRBD2 15 CASSYRTSGRDTQYF TGTGCCAGCAGTTACAGGACTAGCGGGAGAGATACGCAGTATTTT
. TRBJ2-1 TRBV19 TRBD1 13 CASSSDRDDEQFF TGTGCCAGTAGTAGCGACAGGGACGATGAGCAGTTCTTC
. TRBJ2-4 TRBV2 TRBD2 17 CASSKERGGLAKNIQYF TGTGCCAGCAGTAAGGAGCGGGGGGGCTTAGCCAAAAACATTCAGTACTTC
. TRBJ1-4 TRBV3-1/TRBV3-2 . 11 CASSLREKLFF TGTGCCAGCAGCCTCAGGGAAAAACTGTTTTTT
. TRBJ2-7 TRBV11-2 TRBD1 14 CASSLDPGQYEQYF TGTGCCAGCAGCTTAGACCCGGGACAGTACGAGCAGTACTTC
. TRBJ1-2 TRBV5-1 TRBD1 14 CASSPGQGYYGYTF TGCGCCAGCAGCCCGGGACAGGGCTACTATGGCTACACCTTC
. TRBJ2-1 TRBV6-5 TRBD2 13 CASSPQTSVEQFF TGTGCCAGCAGTCCGCAGACTAGCGTGGAGCAGTTCTTC
once TRBJ2-3 TRBV11-2 TRBD2 16 CASSFQTSGGTDTQYF TGTGCCAGCAGCTTCCAAACTAGCGGGGGCACAGATACGCAGTATTTT
. TRBJ2-3 TRBV7-2 TRBD2 19 CASSLRGTSGSFGTDTQYF TGTGCCAGCAGCCTGCGAGGGACTAGCGGGAGTTTCGGCACAGATACGCAGTATTTT
. TRBJ1-6 TRBV30 . 15 CAWSRDSSFNSPLHF TGTGCCTGGAGTCGAGACAGCTCCTTTAATTCACCCCTCCACTTT
. TRBJ1-1 TRBV18 . 13 CASSLDRNTEAFF TGTGCCAGCTCGCTCGACAGGAACACTGAAGCTTTCTTT
. TRBJ2-1 TRBV11-2 TRBD2 16 CASSLDRAGAYNEQFF TGTGCCAGCAGCTTAGACCGAGCGGGAGCATACAATGAGCAGTTCTTC
. TRBJ2-1 TRBV27 . 15 CASSRTLGSYNEQFF TGTGCCAGCAGCCGGACTTTGGGCTCCTACAATGAGCAGTTCTTC
once TRBJ2-2 TRBV5-5 . 15 CASSLAQGDWWELFF TGTGCCAGCAGCTTGGCGCAGGGTGATTGGTGGGAGCTGTTTTTT
. TRBJ2-7 TRBV29-1 . 13 CSVVLRQAYEQYF TGCAGCGTTGTACTTCGACAGGCCTACGAGCAGTACTTC
. TRBJ2-2 TRBV21-1 . 14 CAGRGATNTGELFF TGTGCCGGCAGGGGAGCCACGAACACCGGGGAGCTGTTTTTT
once TRBJ2-1 TRBV28 TRBD2 15 CASTASGSAYNEQFF TGTGCCAGCACCGCAAGCGGGAGCGCTTACAATGAGCAGTTCTTC
. TRBJ2-2 TRBV12-5 TRBD1 16 CASGLVRTGDTGELFF TGTGCTAGTGGTTTGGTAAGGACAGGGGATACCGGGGAGCTGTTTTTT
. TRBJ2-1 TRBV5-1 TRBD2 15 CASRSGTSSLDEQFF TGCGCCAGCAGAAGCGGGACTTCCTCCCTGGATGAGCAGTTCTTC
. TRBJ2-6 TRBV4-2 . 15 CASRDTGSGANVLTF TGTGCCAGCAGAGACACAGGGTCAGGGGCCAACGTCCTGACTTTC
. TRBJ2-6 TRBV30 . 14 CAWSRVSGANVLTF TGTGCCTGGAGTCGGGTATCTGGGGCCAACGTCCTGACTTTC
. TRBJ1-6 TRBV5-4 TRBD1 16 CASSFGRTGRNSPLHF TGTGCCAGCAGCTTTGGACGGACAGGTCGGAATTCACCCCTCCACTTT
. TRBJ2-7 TRBV29-1 TRBD1 13 CSFRTGRAYEQYF TGCAGTTTCCGGACAGGGCGAGCCTACGAGCAGTACTTC
. TRBJ2-1 TRBV14 . 17 CASSQPKKVAGYNEQFF TGTGCCAGCAGCCAACCGAAAAAAGTGGCGGGGTACAATGAGCAGTTCTTC
. TRBJ2-5 TRBV27 . 16 CASSLRVRGTAETQYF TGTGCCAGTAGCCTCCGCGTACGGGGAACCGCGGAGACCCAGTACTTC
. TRBJ2-1 TRBV7-9 TRBD2 14 CASSLNGGDNEQFF TGTGCCAGCAGCTTAAACGGGGGGGACAATGAGCAGTTCTTC